The 32 T cell receptor beta chains below were found in one sample sequenced in a study of radiotherapy plus CTLA-4 blockade in lung cancer. Method: immunoSEQ multiplex PCR; TCRdb's copy keeps in-frame clones and lacks some. The repertoire holds some 37,000 clones, with 72% as singletons. This material consisted of peripheral blood, taken from a patient treated with radiotherapy plus ipilimumab. Every receptor here comes from a human donor with non-small cell lung cancer who had stable disease on radiotherapy plus ipilimumab.

The J gene is TRBJ2-2, the V gene TRBV7-9; 8 nucleotides align to TRBD2. CDR1 is SEHNR and CDR2 is FQNEAQ in the germline V gene (reference sequence). After removal of 7 bases from V and 6 bases from J, the junction contained 13 bases not matched to a gene. This CDR3 comprises 16 residues. The CDR3 DNA is TGTGCCAGCATCCAAGCCGGGGGGGTCGTCTCCGGGGAGCTGTTTTTT. As protein: CASIQAGGVVSGELFF.

The chain links TRBV19 to TRBJ2-1; 7 bases fit TRBD2. The CDR3 contains 12 residues. V lost 1 base, J lost 12 bases, and 3 bases stayed unmatched. Germline V CDR1 and CDR2: LNHDA, SQIVND (reference sequence). CDR3 residues: CASSIASGSQFF. CDR3 bases: TGTGCCAGTAGTATAGCTAGCGGATCGCAGTTCTTC.

The genes are TRBV7-2 and TRBJ2-2; no clear D gene. Trimming took 1 base from V and 3 from J, leaving 9 bases between them. Germline assignment: CDR1 SGHTA and CDR2 FQGNSA. CDR3 length equals 15 residues. This CDR3 is CASSLVVFHTGELFF. The CDR3 nucleotides read TGTGCCAGCAGCTTAGTAGTTTTCCACACCGGGGAGCTGTTTTTT.

The V call is TRBV11-1, the J call TRBJ1-1, with D possibly TRBD1 on 6 matching bases. Germline CDR1 reads SGHAT; CDR2 reads FQDESV (reference sequence). The CDR3 runs to 13 residues. The V end lost 5 bases, the J end lost 1 base, and 8 bases lay between the germline ends. The CDR3 sequence: CASSLGQNTEAFF. The CDR3, as DNA: TGTGCCAGCAGCCTGGGACAGAACACTGAAGCTTTCTTT.

The chain links TRBV7-6 to TRBJ2-5, with D tentatively TRBD2 (5 bases). Germline V CDR1 and CDR2: SGHVS, FNYEAQ. The CDR3 contains 14 residues. Between the trimmed V and J ends, which lost 0 bases and 7 bases, there was a span of 12 bases. CDR3 protein: CASSLAAGVVTQYF. The CDR3 bases are TGTGCCAGCAGCTTAGCAGCCGGGGTGGTGACCCAGTACTTC.

This chain connects TRBV27 to TRBJ1-1, with no clear D. Germline values: CDR1 MNHEY, CDR2 SMNVEV (reference sequence). CDR3 size: 15 residues. V was pared by 8 bases and J by 3 bases, with 19 bases between. The CDR3: CASGILGSSYTEAFF. CDR3 DNA sequence: TGTGCCAGCGGAATCCTGGGGAGCTCCTACACTGAAGCTTTCTTT.

This clone was counted ten times or more. The V and J genes are TRBV19 and TRBJ1-2; 8 nucleotides align to TRBD1. Germline assignment: CDR1 LNHDA and CDR2 SQIVND (reference sequence). The CDR3 is 15 residues long. J gave up 4 bases and V 5 bases, and 9 bases lay outside the gene matches. The CDR3 coding sequence is TGTGCCAGTAGTCTCGGACAGGGAGAGGTCTATGGCTACACCTTC. It yields the protein CASSLGQGEVYGYTF. Complete variable domain (other parts from reference TRBV19 and TRBJ1-2): DGGITQSPKYLFRKEGQNVTLSCEQNLNHDAMYWYRQDPGQGLRLIYYSQIVNDFQKGDIAEGYSVSREKKESFPLTVTSAQKNPTAFYLCASSLGQGEVYGYTFGSGTRLTVV.

The rearrangement links TRBV28 to TRBJ1-2; the D is unclear. Trimming removed 5 bases at V and 2 bases at J, with 6 bases between. Germline lookup yields CDR1 MDHEN and CDR2 SYDVKM. This CDR3 comprises 12 residues. This CDR3 is CASSRRNYGYTF. The DNA for the CDR3 is TGTGCCAGCAGTCGCCGGAACTATGGCTACACCTTC.

This clone came up once. The chain is built from TRBV5-6 and TRBJ2-4; no reliable D call. Trimming shortened V by 0 bases and J by 0 bases, and 16 bases separated the two germline ends. Germline loops: CDR1 SGHDT, CDR2 YYEEEE. CDR3 length: 18 residues. CDR3 in amino acids: CASSLGVGSILAKNIQYF. The CDR3 DNA sequence: TGTGCCAGCAGCTTGGGGGTCGGGTCGATCCTAGCCAAAAACATTCAGTACTTC.

This clone came up once. The chain uses TRBV7-2 and TRBJ1-2, with a tentative D call TRBD1 (5 bases). Germline V gene data show CDR1 as SGHTA and CDR2 as FQGNSA. The CDR3 sequence is 14 residues long. V was cut by 2 bases and J by 4 bases, with 11 bases left in between. Written as DNA, the CDR3 is TGTGCCAGCAGCTTATCCCAGGGCCTCTATGGCTACACCTTC. Translation: CASSLSQGLYGYTF.

This rearrangement joins TRBV29-1 to TRBJ1-2; D is unresolved. CDR3 length equals 11 residues. CDR1 and CDR2 (germline): SQVTM, ANQGSEA. The V end lost 7 bases, the J end lost 4 bases, and 10 bases lay between the germline ends. CDR3 sequence reads: CSAGYGYGYTF. In DNA form, the CDR3 reads TGCAGCGCGGGGTACGGCTATGGCTACACCTTC.

V gene TRBV18 combines with J gene TRBJ2-5; tentatively, D is TRBD1 (6 bases). Per germline, CDR1 KGHSH and CDR2 LQKENI. The CDR3 consists of 14 residues. V lost 1 base, J lost 4 bases, and 10 bases lay in between. This chain's CDR3 is CASSPRVQGETQYF. CDR3 coding DNA: TGTGCCAGCTCACCACGTGTACAGGGAGAGACCCAGTACTTC.

This chain uses TRBV11-2 with TRBJ2-7, with a possible D match to TRBD2 (5 bases). V lost 1 base, J lost 9 bases, and 13 bases lay in between. CDR1 and CDR2 from the germline V gene are SGHAT and FQNNGV. This CDR3 comprises 13 residues. CDR3 in DNA: TGTGCCAGCAGCTTAGTCCTAGCCGTTTGGCAGTACTTC. Amino acid sequence: CASSLVLAVWQYF.

The chain is built from TRBV19 and TRBJ2-7, with a possible D match to TRBD1 (6 bases). CDR3 size: 14 residues. V lost 2 bases, J lost 2 bases, and 10 bases lay in between. Germline V gene sequence: CDR1 LNHDA, CDR2 SQIVND (reference sequence). CDR3 sequence (DNA): TGTGCCAGTAGTATAAGTCGGACAGCCTACGAGCAGTACTTC. The encoded protein is CASSISRTAYEQYF.

The chain carries TRBV11-3 and TRBJ2-3, with TRBD2 matching over 8 bases. The J segment lost 15 bases and the V segment lost 1 base, leaving 15 bases of the junction unmatched. There are 15 residues in the CDR3. Germline assignment: CDR1 SGHNT and CDR2 YENEEA. CDR3: CASSLVRGGPSPHYF. In DNA, the CDR3 is TGTGCCAGCAGCTTAGTCCGGGGGGGGCCATCCCCCCACTATTTT.

V and J are TRBV7-9 and TRBJ2-2, with TRBD2 identical over 8 bases. V lost 5 bases and J lost 1; bases outside the gene matches: 6. This CDR3 spans 16 amino acids. The V gene's germline CDR1 is SEHNR and CDR2 FQNEAQ (reference sequence). The CDR3 is CASSPRGAGNTGELFF. The CDR3 DNA reads TGTGCCAGCAGCCCGCGGGGGGCCGGGAACACCGGGGAGCTGTTTTTT.

This clone was observed a single time. The rearrangement links TRBV5-4 to TRBJ2-6; tentatively, D is TRBD1 (5 bases). Trimming left V 1 base short and J 0 bases short, with 14 bases between. Germline loops: CDR1 SGHNT, CDR2 YYREEE (reference sequence). The CDR3 extends over 18 amino acids. CDR3 loop: CASSLPSRVISGANVLTF. The DNA of the CDR3 is TGTGCCAGCAGCTTGCCCAGCAGGGTAATCTCTGGGGCCAACGTCCTGACTTTC.

The chain recombines TRBV6-6 with TRBJ1-4; D is uncertain. V gave up 7 bases and J gave up 10 bases, with 16 bases separating them. This CDR3 region has 13 residues. In germline, CDR1 is MNHNY, CDR2 SVGAGI (reference sequence). The CDR3 region is CASTPGVRGKLFF. Written as DNA, the CDR3 is TGTGCCAGCACCCCCGGCGTGAGAGGAAAACTGTTTTTT.

The rearrangement joins TRBV19 to TRBJ2-7; possibly TRBD2 for D (6 bases). Germline assignment: CDR1 LNHDA and CDR2 SQIVND (reference sequence). V lost 0 bases to trimming and J lost 3 bases, with 6 bases between them. This CDR3 region has 13 residues. Here the CDR3 reads CASSIEAGYEQYF. The CDR3 DNA reads TGTGCCAGTAGTATAGAAGCGGGCTACGAGCAGTACTTC.

This clone has a handful of counts. V usage is TRBV11-3 and J usage is TRBJ2-5; no definite D call. Germline values: CDR1 SGHNT, CDR2 YENEEA. Trimming pared 4 bases from V and 4 bases from J, leaving 4 bases between. CDR3 length: 11 residues. DNA for the CDR3: TGTGCCAGCAGCTCTATAGAGACCCAGTACTTC. Protein product: CASSSIETQYF.

The chain joins TRBV27 to TRBJ2-1; 9 bases agree with TRBD1. The ends lost 6 bases at V and 6 bases at J; junction bases unmatched: 24. Germline V gives CDR1 MNHEY, CDR2 SMNVEV (reference sequence). The CDR3 contains 20 residues. The CDR3 DNA follows: TGTGCCAGCAGGACAACCCAGGACAGGGGTCGGGGGCGAGGGGCCAATGAGCAGTTCTTC. It translates to CASRTTQDRGRGRGANEQFF.

J is TRBJ1-2 and V is TRBV18; 9 bases match TRBD1. Per germline, CDR1 KGHSH and CDR2 LQKENI. V shed 3 bases, J shed 4 bases, and the junction held 9 bases outside the gene matches. This CDR3 is built from 16 residues. The CDR3 loop reads CASSPTPGQGPYGYTF. CDR3 bases: TGTGCCAGCTCACCGACCCCGGGACAGGGTCCCTATGGCTACACCTTC. The whole variable domain, remainder taken from reference TRBV18 and TRBJ1-2, is NAGVMQNPRHLVRRRGQEARLRCSPMKGHSHVYWYRQLPEEGLKFMVYLQKENIIDESGMPKERFSAEFPKEGPSILRIQQVVRGDSAAYFCASSPTPGQGPYGYTFGSGTRLTVV.

V usage is TRBV11-3 and J usage is TRBJ1-6; D call uncertain. Germline V gives CDR1 SGHNT, CDR2 YENEEA. There are 15 residues in the CDR3. V lost 7 bases and J lost 7, with 17 bases in between. This chain's CDR3 is CASTRRSHPNSPLHF. The DNA of the CDR3 is TGTGCCAGCACCCGCCGGTCTCATCCCAATTCACCCCTCCACTTT.

V is TRBV10-3 and J is TRBJ2-1, with TRBD2 identical over 7 bases. This CDR3 region has 13 residues. The J segment lost 1 base and the V segment lost 8 bases, leaving 2 bases of the junction unmatched. Germline lookup yields CDR1 ENHRY and CDR2 SYGVKD. The DNA of the CDR3 is TGTGCCATCGGGGGGGGTTCCTACAATGAGCAGTTCTTC. This encodes CAIGGGSYNEQFF.

This rearrangement joins TRBV5-5 to TRBJ2-1; tentatively, D is TRBD1 (6 bases). The CDR3 is 15 residues long. The V gene's germline CDR1 is SGHKS and CDR2 YYEKEE (reference sequence). The germline V and J ends were trimmed by 4 bases and 8 bases, with 19 bases remaining between them. This CDR3 is CASSLQGSLSDEQFF. In nucleotides, the CDR3 is TGTGCCAGCAGCCTACAGGGCTCGTTGAGCGATGAGCAGTTCTTC.

The CDR3 DNA reads TGTGCCAGTAGTCCTATAAGCGTGGAGGGGCTGGGGTTTGGCTACACCTTC. Its protein product is CASSPISVEGLGFGYTF. The chain has TRBV19 and TRBJ1-2, with D possibly being TRBD1 (5 bases). From germline, CDR1 is LNHDA and CDR2 SQIVND (reference sequence). The ends were cut back, 5 bases at V and 7 bases at J, with 26 bases in the middle. This CDR3 contains 17 residues.

This clone was seen more than once but under ten times. The chain recombines TRBV7-9 with TRBJ1-1, with TRBD1 matching over 9 bases. Germline V CDR1 and CDR2: SEHNR, FQNEAQ (reference sequence). V gave up 5 bases and J gave up 5 bases; unmatched junction bases: 6. The CDR3 extends over 14 amino acids. The CDR3 nucleotides read TGTGCCAGCAGCCATAGGGACAGGGTGACTGAAGCTTTCTTT. It codes for CASSHRDRVTEAFF.

With respect to this clone: Other DNA sequences in the same sample also yield this CDR3. The chain joins TRBV21-1 to TRBJ1-2; TRBD1, the D gene given by the table, was not confirmed from the DNA. TRBV21-1 constitutes a pseudogene. The CDR3 has 15 amino acids. The DNA of the CDR3 is TGTGCCAGCAGCATTACCGGGACAGGGGGCTATGGCTACACCTTC. Protein sequence: CASSITGTGGYGYTF.

This clone was picked up one time. This chain connects TRBV27 to TRBJ2-2, with TRBD2 matching over 7 bases. The CDR3 runs 15 residues. CDR1 and CDR2 from the germline V gene are MNHEY and SMNVEV (reference sequence). Trimming took 6 bases from V and 5 from J; bases not matched to a gene: 9. The CDR3 nucleotides are TGTGCCAGCAGGATGACGGGGGGTGTAACCGGGGAGCTGTTTTTT. Translating gives CASRMTGGVTGELFF.

The chain employs TRBV27 and TRBJ2-7; 7 bases are a match to TRBD1. J gave up 3 bases and V 6 bases, and 5 bases lay outside the gene matches. The CDR3 has 13 amino acids. CDR1 and CDR2 from the germline V gene are MNHEY and SMNVEV (reference sequence). The CDR3 spells CASRRTGVYEQYF. In DNA form, the CDR3 reads TGTGCCAGCAGACGGACAGGAGTCTACGAGCAGTACTTC.

This chain uses TRBV18 with TRBJ2-5; weak D call: TRBD1 (6 bases). The CDR3 covers 14 residues. Germline V lookup: CDR1 KGHSH, CDR2 LQKENI. V lost 3 bases, J lost 4 bases, and 12 bases lay in between. CDR3 in amino acids: CASSPLGARETQYF. CDR3 DNA sequence: TGTGCCAGCTCACCTCTGGGGGCGAGAGAGACCCAGTACTTC. Full variable domain (rest looked up from reference TRBV18 and TRBJ2-5): NAGVMQNPRHLVRRRGQEARLRCSPMKGHSHVYWYRQLPEEGLKFMVYLQKENIIDESGMPKERFSAEFPKEGPSILRIQQVVRGDSAAYFCASSPLGARETQYFGPGTRLLVL.

In this sample, this clone turned up a few times. One end of the junction fails to match germline, which may point to a read error. The rearrangement links TRBV5-5 to TRBJ2-7, with 8 bases aligning to TRBD1. The germline V gene has CDR1 SGHKS and CDR2 YYEKEE (reference sequence). The CDR3 has 13 amino acids. CDR3 in DNA: TGCGCCAGCAGCCACAGGACAGGGCGGGAGCAGTACTTC. This gives the protein CASSHRTGREQYF.